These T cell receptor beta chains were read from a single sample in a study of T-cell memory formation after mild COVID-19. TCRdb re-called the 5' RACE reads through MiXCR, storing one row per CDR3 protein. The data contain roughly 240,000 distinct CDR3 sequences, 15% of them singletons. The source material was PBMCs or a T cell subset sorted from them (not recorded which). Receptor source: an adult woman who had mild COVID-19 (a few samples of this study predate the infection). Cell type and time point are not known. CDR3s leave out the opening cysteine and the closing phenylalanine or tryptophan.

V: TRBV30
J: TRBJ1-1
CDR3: AWSVGSAAF

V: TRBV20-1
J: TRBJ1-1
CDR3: SARRTGMNTEAF

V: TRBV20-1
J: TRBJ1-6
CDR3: SARSSWAGHNSPLH

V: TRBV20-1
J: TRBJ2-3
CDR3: SARTSGWTDTQY

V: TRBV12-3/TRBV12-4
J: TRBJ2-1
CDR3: ASSLTSGQF

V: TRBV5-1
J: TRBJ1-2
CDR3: ASRWDPGDYGYT

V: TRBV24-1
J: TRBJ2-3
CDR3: ATSDPTGDTQY

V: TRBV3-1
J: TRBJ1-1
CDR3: ASSQVSRVMNTEAF

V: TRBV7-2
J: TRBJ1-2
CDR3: ASIPRGNSNYGYT

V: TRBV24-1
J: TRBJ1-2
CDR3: ATRGNNGYT

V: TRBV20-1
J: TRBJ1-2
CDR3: SASKLGAANGYT

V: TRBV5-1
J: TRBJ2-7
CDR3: ASSPEVAATYEQY

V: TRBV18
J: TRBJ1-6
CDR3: ASSADDSPLH

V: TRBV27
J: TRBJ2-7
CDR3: ASRLGTNYEQY

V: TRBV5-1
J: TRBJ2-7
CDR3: ASKGGSPPYEQY

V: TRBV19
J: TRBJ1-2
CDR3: ASISSGTGDGYT

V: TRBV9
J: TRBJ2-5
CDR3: ASSAEEAYRETQY

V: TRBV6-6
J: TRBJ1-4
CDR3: ASSYIGGVAEKLF

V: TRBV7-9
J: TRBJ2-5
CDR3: ASSLALGEAETQY

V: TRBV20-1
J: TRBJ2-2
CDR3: SAARRF

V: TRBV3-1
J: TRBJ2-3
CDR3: ASSQVRLGGYYTDTQY

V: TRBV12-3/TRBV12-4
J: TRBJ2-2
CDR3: ASSLRTLAGSTGELF

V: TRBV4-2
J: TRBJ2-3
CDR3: ASSESDTQY

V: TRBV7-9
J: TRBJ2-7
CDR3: ASSRDAYEQY

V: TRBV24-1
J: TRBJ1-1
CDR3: ATSSKPGQGPTEAF

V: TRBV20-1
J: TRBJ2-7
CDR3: SAGDRVSPYEQY

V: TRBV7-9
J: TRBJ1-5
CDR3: ASSLDLGDSNQPQH

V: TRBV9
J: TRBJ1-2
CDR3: ASSVEFGGGYT

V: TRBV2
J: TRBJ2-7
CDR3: ASRQSSYEQY

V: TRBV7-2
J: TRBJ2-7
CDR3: ASSLGWAGGYEQY

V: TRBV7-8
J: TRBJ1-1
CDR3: ASSPTEYKEAF

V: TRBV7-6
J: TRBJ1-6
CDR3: ASSLAEKRVGEQNSPLH

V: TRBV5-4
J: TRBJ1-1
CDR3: ASRDRLSTEAF

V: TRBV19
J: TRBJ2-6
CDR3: ASNLVGISGANVLT

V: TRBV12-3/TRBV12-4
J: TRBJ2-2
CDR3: ASRGPLSGELF

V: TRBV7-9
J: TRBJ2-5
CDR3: ASSSGIQETQY

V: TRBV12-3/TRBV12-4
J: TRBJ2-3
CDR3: ASSLFSSGSKDTQY

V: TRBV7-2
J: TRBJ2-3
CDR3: ASSLGGGLTDTQY

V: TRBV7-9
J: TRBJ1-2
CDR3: ASSLANGNGYT

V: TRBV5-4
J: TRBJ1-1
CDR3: ASSLNRANTEAF

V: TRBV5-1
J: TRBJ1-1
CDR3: ASSLEPGDTEAF

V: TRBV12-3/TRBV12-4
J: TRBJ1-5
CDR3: ASSLSRDNQPQH

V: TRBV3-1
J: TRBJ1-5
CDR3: ASSQLTFEEDQPQH

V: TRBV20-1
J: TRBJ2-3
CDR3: SADGLAGATDTQY

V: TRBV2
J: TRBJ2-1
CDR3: ASRPHPNNEQF